This TCR beta chain was sequenced in a study of response to subunit inactivated influenza vaccine. The germline gives CDR1 SQVTM, CDR2 ANQGSEA. CDR3 length equals 12 residues. V lost 7 bases and J lost 4, with 11 bases in between. Study-level findings and limits: It was the authors' suggestion that each seasonal influenza vaccination recruits few new T cells.

Using its own MiXCR run on the RT-PCR reads, TCRdb lists one record per CDR3 protein. This table holds around 520,000 distinct CDR3 sequences, less than 30% found once. Comment on this clonotype: Its antigen is not identified.

This clonotype originated in a man aged 45-65 years who received an inactivated influenza vaccine. The chain has TRBV29-1 and TRBJ2-1; D might be TRBD2 (5 bases). The input for sequencing was CD4+ T cells sorted from PBMCs, taken more than 4 days after vaccination. For the CDR3, the DNA is TGCAGCGGAGACGGGGTTTACAATGAGCAGTTCTTC. Protein sequence: CSGDGVYNEQFF.